Shown below are 8 T cell receptor beta chains from a single sample sequenced in a study of CD8 T cells in Susac syndrome. RNA, at roughly 0.5 to 1 ug, was reverse transcribed with random hexamers. TCRdb reprocessed the immunoSEQ multiplex PCR reads with MiXCR, giving one entry per CDR3 protein. Of some 200,000 distinct CDR3 sequences listed, 85% to 95% are singletons. Sequencing used CD8+ T cells from PBMCs. These receptors were taken from a human donor with Susac syndrome.

CDR3 region: CASRQGGEQYF. The CDR3 DNA reads TGTGCCAGTAGGCAGGGGGGCGAGCAGTACTTC. The rearrangement uses TRBV5-6 and TRBJ2-7; D possibly corresponds to TRBD1 (7 bases). The CDR3 is 11 amino acids. Per germline, CDR1 SGHDT and CDR2 YYEEEE. The V end lost 8 bases, the J end lost 6 bases, and 12 bases lay between the germline ends.

The gene calls are TRBV7-3 and TRBJ2-3; D remains ambiguous. CDR1 is SGHTA, CDR2 FQGTGA, per germline. This CDR3 comprises 15 residues. Between the trimmed V and J ends, which lost 5 bases and 2 bases, there was a span of 14 bases. CDR3 sequence reads: CASSLGLLNTDTQYF. In nucleotides, the CDR3 is TGTGCCAGCAGCCTCGGGCTCCTGAACACAGATACGCAGTATTTT.

This sequence joins TRBV13 and TRBJ2-7, with a possible D match to TRBD2 (6 bases). V was shortened by 1 base and J by 4 bases, with 14 bases between the two germline ends. The CDR3 sequence is 15 residues long. Germline CDR1 PRHDT, CDR2 FYEKMQ (reference sequence). The DNA of the CDR3 is TGTGCCAGCAGCTTAGCCGGGGGTGAACCTTACGAGCAGTACTTC. Translated, it gives CASSLAGGEPYEQYF.

The rearrangement links TRBV5-4 to TRBJ2-7, with 9 bases aligning to TRBD1. This CDR3 contains 16 residues. CDR1 is SGHNT and CDR2 is YYREEE in the germline V gene (reference sequence). Trimming took 5 bases from V and 3 from J; bases not matched to a gene: 12. Written as DNA, the CDR3 is TGTGCCAGCAGTCATGGGACAGGGTTTGGTGGCTACGAGCAGTACTTC. It encodes CASSHGTGFGGYEQYF.

The chain employs TRBV5-5 and TRBJ2-7; 11 bases match TRBD1. V was pared by 0 bases and J by 7 bases, with 6 bases of the junction left unmatched. This CDR3 is 15 amino acids long. The germline V gene has CDR1 SGHKS and CDR2 YYEKEE (reference sequence). The CDR3 sequence: CASSLEGQGVWEQYF. CDR3 DNA: TGTGCCAGCAGCTTGGAGGGACAGGGGGTTTGGGAGCAGTACTTC.

V and J are TRBV25-1 and TRBJ2-5, with D perhaps TRBD2 (7 bases). V lost 6 bases, J lost 0 bases, and 11 bases lay in between. CDR1 is MGHDK and CDR2 is SYGVNS in the germline V gene. The CDR3 covers 14 residues. The CDR3 nucleotides read TGTGCCAGCAGCGGGGGGCCGTACCAAGAGACCCAGTACTTC. It is translated as CASSGGPYQETQYF.

This clonotype came up once. This chain links TRBV3-1 with TRBJ2-2; D is unclear. Germline loops: CDR1 LGHDT, CDR2 YNNKEL (reference sequence). V lost 2 bases to trimming and J lost 3 bases, with 10 bases between them. This CDR3 spans 15 amino acids. The CDR3: CASSQHGADTGELFF. The CDR3 DNA follows: TGTGCCAGCAGCCAACACGGTGCCGACACCGGGGAGCTGTTTTTT.

The J gene is TRBJ2-1, the V gene TRBV2; 9 bases map to TRBD2. The germline gives CDR1 SNHLY, CDR2 FYNNEI. The CDR3 totals 15 residues. V lost 10 bases, J lost 1 base, and 8 bases stayed unmatched. The CDR3 reads CATSQAGGSYNEQFF. The CDR3 DNA reads TGTGCCACCTCACAAGCGGGAGGATCCTACAATGAGCAGTTCTTC.